This T cell receptor beta chain is from a study of T cell changes during pregnancy in multiple sclerosis. The germline V gene encodes CDR1 SQVTM and CDR2 ANQGSEA. Trimming cost V 0 bases and J 2 bases, with 16 bases left between them. The CDR3 has 16 amino acids. The assay was immunoSEQ multiplex PCR, and TCRdb's table has in-frame clones only and misses some. The repertoire holds 72,000 or so clones, 93% seen once, with about 2.5% in the top ten. Specimen: peripheral blood, collected in the second trimester of pregnancy. The sequence was obtained from a female donor with multiple sclerosis, enrolled in a pregnancy study. V is TRBV29-1 and J is TRBJ2-5, with TRBD1 as a possible D gene (5 bases). The CDR3 DNA follows: TGCAGCGTTGAAGATTTAAGTGGGGCCTATCAAGAGACCCAGTACTTC. This codes for CSVEDLSGAYQETQYF.